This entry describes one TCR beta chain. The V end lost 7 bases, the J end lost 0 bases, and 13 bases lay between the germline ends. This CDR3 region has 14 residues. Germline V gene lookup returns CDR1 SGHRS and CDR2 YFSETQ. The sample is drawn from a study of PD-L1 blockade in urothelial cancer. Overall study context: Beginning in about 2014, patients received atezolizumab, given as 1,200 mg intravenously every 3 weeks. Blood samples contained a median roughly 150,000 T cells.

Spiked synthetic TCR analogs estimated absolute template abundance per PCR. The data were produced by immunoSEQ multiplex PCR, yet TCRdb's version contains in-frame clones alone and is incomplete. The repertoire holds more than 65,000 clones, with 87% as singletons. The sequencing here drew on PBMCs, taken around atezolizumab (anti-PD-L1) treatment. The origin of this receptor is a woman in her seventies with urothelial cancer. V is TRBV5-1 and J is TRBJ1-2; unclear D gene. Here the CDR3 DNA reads TGCGCCAGCGCTGGAGGGATTTCTAACTATGGCTACACCTTC. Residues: CASAGGISNYGYTF.